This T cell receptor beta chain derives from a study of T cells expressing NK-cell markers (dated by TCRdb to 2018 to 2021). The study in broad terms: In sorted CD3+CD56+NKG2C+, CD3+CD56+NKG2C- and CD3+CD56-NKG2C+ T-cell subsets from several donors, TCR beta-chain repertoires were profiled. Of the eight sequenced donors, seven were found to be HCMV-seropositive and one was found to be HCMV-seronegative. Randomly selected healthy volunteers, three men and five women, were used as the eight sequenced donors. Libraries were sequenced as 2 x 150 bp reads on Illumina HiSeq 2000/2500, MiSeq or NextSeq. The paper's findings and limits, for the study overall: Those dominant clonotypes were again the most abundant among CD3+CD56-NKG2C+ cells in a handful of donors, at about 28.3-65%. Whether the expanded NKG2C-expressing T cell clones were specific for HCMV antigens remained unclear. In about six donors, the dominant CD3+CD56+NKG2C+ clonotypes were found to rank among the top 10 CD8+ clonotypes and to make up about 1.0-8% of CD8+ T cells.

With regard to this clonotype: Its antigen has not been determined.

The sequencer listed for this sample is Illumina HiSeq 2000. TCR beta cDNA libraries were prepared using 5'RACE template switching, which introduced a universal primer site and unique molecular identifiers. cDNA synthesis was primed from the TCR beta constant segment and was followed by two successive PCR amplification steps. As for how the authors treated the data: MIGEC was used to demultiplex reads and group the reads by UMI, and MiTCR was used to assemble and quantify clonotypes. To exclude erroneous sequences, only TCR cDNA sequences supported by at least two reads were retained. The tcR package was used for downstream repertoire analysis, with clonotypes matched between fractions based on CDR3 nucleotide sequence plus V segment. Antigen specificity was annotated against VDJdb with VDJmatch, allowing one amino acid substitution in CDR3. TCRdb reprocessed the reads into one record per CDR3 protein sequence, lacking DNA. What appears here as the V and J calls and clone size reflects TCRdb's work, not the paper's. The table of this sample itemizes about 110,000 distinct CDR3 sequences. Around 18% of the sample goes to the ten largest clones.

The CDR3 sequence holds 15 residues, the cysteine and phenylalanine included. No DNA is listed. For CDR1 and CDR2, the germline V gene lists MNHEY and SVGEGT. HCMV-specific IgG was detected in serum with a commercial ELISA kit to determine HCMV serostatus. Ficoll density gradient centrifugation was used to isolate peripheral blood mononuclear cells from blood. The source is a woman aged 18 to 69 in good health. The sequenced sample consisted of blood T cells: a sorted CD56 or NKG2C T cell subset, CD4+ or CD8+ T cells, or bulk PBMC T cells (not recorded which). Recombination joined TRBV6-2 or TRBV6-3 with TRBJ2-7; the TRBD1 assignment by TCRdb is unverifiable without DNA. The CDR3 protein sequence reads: CASSYSGLGPYEQYF.